The source of this T cell receptor beta chain is a study of beta chain features in type 1 diabetes. General study points: All four CD4+ subsets from Type 1 diabetes patients carried moderately but significantly shorter TCRB CDR3s.

The sequenced template was cDNA made from the entire isolated RNA. The assay was immunoSEQ multiplex PCR, and TCRdb's table has in-frame clones only and misses some. The sample lists roughly 100,000 clones, around 30% occurring once. Notes on this clone: Its antigen is as yet unknown.

Sequenced input: central memory CD4+ T cells from blood. The clonotype originates from a woman between 18 and 30 years old with type 1 diabetes.

CDR3 region: CASSLVSLAKNIQYF. In DNA, the CDR3 is TGTGCCAGCAGCCTGGTGAGCTTAGCCAAAAACATTCAGTACTTC. The chain uses TRBV28 and TRBJ2-4; D not resolved. V shed 6 bases and J shed 0 bases, with 12 bases lying between them. The CDR3 is made up of 15 amino acids. CDR1 MDHEN and CDR2 SYDVKM come from the germline V gene.